This entry describes one T cell receptor beta chain. As yet, its antigen is unknown. TCRdb passed the 5' RACE reads through MiXCR, listing each CDR3 protein once. The top ten hold 3.2% of the sample, which has about 340,000 distinct CDR3 sequences, about 12% seen once. The record originates from a study of T cells after yellow fever vaccination. General study points: It was the secondary response that reached its peak faster, day 5 versus 15, but it was weaker.

Source: CD4+ T cells sorted from PBMCs, taken 15 days after the yellow fever booster vaccination. This sequence was found in a man aged 18 to 35 who received the YFV17D yellow fever vaccine.

The CDR3, as DNA: TGCGCCAGCAGCTCAAAGGTGACAGGGGGTTGGACAGATACGCAGTATTTT. It translates to CASSSKVTGGWTDTQYF. The chain joins TRBV5-1 to TRBJ2-3; TRBD1 matches 9 bases. Germline V gene data show CDR1 as SGHRS and CDR2 as YFSETQ. Trimming removed 3 bases from V and 3 bases from J; junction bases left unmatched: 11. The CDR3 contains 17 residues.